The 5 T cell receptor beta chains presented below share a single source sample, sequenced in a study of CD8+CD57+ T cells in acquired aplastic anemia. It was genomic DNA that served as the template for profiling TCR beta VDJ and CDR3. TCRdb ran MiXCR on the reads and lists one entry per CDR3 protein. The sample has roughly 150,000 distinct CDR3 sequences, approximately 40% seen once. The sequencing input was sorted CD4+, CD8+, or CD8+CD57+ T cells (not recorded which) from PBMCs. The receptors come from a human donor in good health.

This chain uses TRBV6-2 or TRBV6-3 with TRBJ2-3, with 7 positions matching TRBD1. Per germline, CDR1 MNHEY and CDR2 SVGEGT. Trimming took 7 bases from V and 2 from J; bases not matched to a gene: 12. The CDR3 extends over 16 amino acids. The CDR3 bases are TGTGCCAGCATTTCGGCCGGGACAGAACACACAGATACGCAGTATTTT. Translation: CASISAGTEHTDTQYF.

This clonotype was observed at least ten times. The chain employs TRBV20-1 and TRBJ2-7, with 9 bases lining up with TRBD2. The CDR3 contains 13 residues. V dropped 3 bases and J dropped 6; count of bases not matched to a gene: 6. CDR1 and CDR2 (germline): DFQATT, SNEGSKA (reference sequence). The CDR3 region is CSARDPTSGEQYF. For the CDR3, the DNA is TGCAGTGCTAGGGACCCGACTAGCGGCGAGCAGTACTTC.

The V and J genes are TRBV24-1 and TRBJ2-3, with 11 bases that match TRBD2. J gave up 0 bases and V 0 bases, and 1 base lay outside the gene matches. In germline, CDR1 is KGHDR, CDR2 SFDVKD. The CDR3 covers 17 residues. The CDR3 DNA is TGTGCCACCAGTGATTTGGGGACTAGCGGAAGCACAGATACGCAGTATTTT. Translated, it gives CATSDLGTSGSTDTQYF.

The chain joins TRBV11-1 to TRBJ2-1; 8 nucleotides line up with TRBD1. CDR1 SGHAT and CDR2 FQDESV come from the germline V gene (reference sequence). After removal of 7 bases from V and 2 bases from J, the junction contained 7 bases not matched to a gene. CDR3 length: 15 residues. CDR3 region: CASTQPGQAYNEQFF. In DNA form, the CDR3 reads TGTGCCAGCACCCAACCGGGACAGGCCTACAATGAGCAGTTCTTC.

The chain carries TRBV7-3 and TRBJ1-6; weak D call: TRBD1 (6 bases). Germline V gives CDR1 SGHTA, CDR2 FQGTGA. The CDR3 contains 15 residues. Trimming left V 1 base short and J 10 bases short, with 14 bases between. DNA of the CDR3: TGTGCCAGCAGCTTAAATTCAGGGGAAGGGTCACCCCTCCACTTT. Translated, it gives CASSLNSGEGSPLHF.